This entry lists 14 T cell receptor beta chains sequenced from one sample in a study of beta chain features in type 1 diabetes. Investigators reverse transcribed all isolated RNA, so they sequenced expressed TCRB transcripts. Clones were sequenced by immunoSEQ multiplex PCR, and TCRdb holds only the in-frame ones, with some missing. The profile shows some 150,000 clones, roughly 53% of them singletons. Sequencing was carried out using Tregs from blood. The source is a man aged 18-30 years in good health.

V usage is TRBV19 and J usage is TRBJ1-2, with D perhaps matching TRBD1 (5 bases). The CDR3 totals 14 residues. Trimming shortened V by 6 bases and J by 7 bases, and 18 bases separated the two germline ends. Germline V lookup: CDR1 LNHDA, CDR2 SQIVND (reference sequence). In nucleotides, the CDR3 is TGTGCCAGTAGCCAACAAACAGGTCTGGGTGGCTACACCTTC. Translated: CASSQQTGLGGYTF.

This clone was seen a handful of times. The V gene is TRBV6-1, the J gene TRBJ1-1, with 8 bases identical to TRBD1. Germline values: CDR1 MNHNS, CDR2 SASEGT. CDR3 size: 14 residues. V dropped 2 bases and J dropped 5; count of bases not matched to a gene: 4. The CDR3 reads CASSEQGARTEAFF. CDR3 sequence (DNA): TGTGCCAGCAGTGAACAGGGGGCACGGACTGAAGCTTTCTTT.

The rearrangement uses TRBV27 and TRBJ1-4; TRBD1 matches 10 bases. J gave up 6 bases and V 6 bases, and 4 bases lay outside the gene matches. Germline CDR1 reads MNHEY; CDR2 reads SMNVEV (reference sequence). The CDR3 totals 14 residues. In DNA form, the CDR3 reads TGTGCCAGCAGACCGGGACAGGGGCATGAAAAACTGTTTTTT. Residues: CASRPGQGHEKLFF.

This chain joins TRBV7-2 and TRBJ2-3; 8 positions match TRBD1. The trim removed 5 bases at V and 2 bases at J, leaving 12 bases unmatched. CDR1 and CDR2 from the germline V gene are SGHTA and FQGNSA. This CDR3 is built from 17 residues. As DNA, the CDR3 is TGTGCCAGCAGCCGGGGGCCTCCAGGGGGCCCCACAGATACGCAGTATTTT. Encoded protein: CASSRGPPGGPTDTQYF. The full variable domain, with the rest looked up from reference TRBV7-2 and TRBJ2-3, is GAGVSQSPSNKVTEKGKDVELRCDPISGHTALYWYRQSLGQGLEFLIYFQGNSAPDKSGLPSDRFSAERTGGSVSTLTIQRTQQEDSAVYLCASSRGPPGGPTDTQYFGPGTRLTVL.

The chain uses TRBV11-2 and TRBJ2-1, with D possibly TRBD2 on 5 matching bases. Trimming took 3 bases from V and 3 from J, leaving 12 bases between them. This CDR3 is 15 amino acids long. Germline CDR1 and CDR2: SGHAT and FQNNGV. In nucleotides, the CDR3 is TGTGCCAGCAGCTTGACCCCACGGGGCTACAATGAGCAGTTCTTC. It specifies CASSLTPRGYNEQFF.

The V gene is TRBV29-1, the J gene TRBJ1-6; D might be TRBD1 (5 bases). V lost 6 bases, J lost 9 bases, and 9 bases lay in between. Germline assignment: CDR1 SQVTM and CDR2 ANQGSEA. This CDR3 has 11 residues. The CDR3 nucleotides are TGCAGCGTGCGGGGGGTTTCACCCCTCCACTTT. Its translation is CSVRGVSPLHF.

The chain joins TRBV5-1 to TRBJ1-1; 10 bases map to TRBD1. Unmatched junction bases numbered 2, after V lost 5 bases and J lost 7 bases. The CDR3 totals 12 residues. Germline loops: CDR1 SGHRS, CDR2 YFSETQ. The chain's CDR3 is CASSRDRGEAFF. CDR3 sequence (DNA): TGCGCCAGCAGTCGGGACAGGGGTGAAGCTTTCTTT.

This clone was seen once. V is TRBV30 and J is TRBJ1-3; 8 positions agree with TRBD1. The V gene end was trimmed by 0 bases and the J gene end by 4 bases; junction bases not matched to a gene: 5. The CDR3 has 15 residues. Germline CDR1 is GTSNPN and CDR2 is SVGIG (reference sequence). In DNA form, the CDR3 reads TGTGCCTGGAGTGTGGCAGGGGGCGCCGGAAACACCATATATTTT. This translates into CAWSVAGGAGNTIYF. Variable domain in full (rest from reference TRBV30 and TRBJ1-3): SQTIHQWPATLVQPVGSPLSLECTVEGTSNPNLYWYRQAAGRGLQLLFYSVGIGQISSEVPQNLSASRPQDRQFILSSKKLLLSDSGFYLCAWSVAGGAGNTIYFGEGSWLTVV.

V and J are TRBV6-5 and TRBJ2-1; 10 bases map to TRBD2. The CDR3 is 15 amino acids. The V gene's germline CDR1 is MNHEY and CDR2 SVGAGI. V shed 6 bases, J shed 6 bases, and the junction held 8 bases outside the gene matches. The CDR3, as DNA: TGTGCCAGCAGCCGGAGCGGGGGGGTGTTCAATGAGCAGTTCTTC. The encoded protein is CASSRSGGVFNEQFF.

V is TRBV19 and J is TRBJ1-4; D is possibly TRBD1 (5 bases). From germline, CDR1 is LNHDA and CDR2 SQIVND (reference sequence). Trimming left V 9 bases short and J 3 bases short, with 14 bases between. The CDR3 totals 14 residues. DNA for the CDR3: TGTGCCAGCCAAGCAGGGATGGCTAATGAAAAACTGTTTTTT. Translated: CASQAGMANEKLFF.

This chain connects TRBV9 to TRBJ1-1; 8 bases agree with TRBD1. The CDR3 length is 14 residues. V shed 0 bases, J shed 3 bases, and the junction held 1 base outside the gene matches. Germline CDR1 and CDR2: SGDLS and YYNGEE. The DNA of the CDR3 is TGTGCCAGCAGCGTAGTACAGGGGGACACTGAAGCTTTCTTT. It translates to CASSVVQGDTEAFF.

The chain joins TRBV7-9 to TRBJ1-6; 8 nucleotides agree with TRBD1. The trim removed 5 bases at V and 9 bases at J, leaving 6 bases unmatched. Germline V CDR1 and CDR2: SEHNR, FQNEAQ (reference sequence). CDR3 length: 14 residues. The CDR3 DNA follows: TGTGCCAGCAGCCAGGGGGCCGGAGTTTCACCCCTCCACTTT. It encodes CASSQGAGVSPLHF.

The chain links TRBV30 to TRBJ2-3; D unclear. V was shortened by 2 bases and J by 2 bases, with 5 bases between the two germline ends. The CDR3 totals 12 residues. CDR1 is GTSNPN and CDR2 is SVGIG in the germline V gene (reference sequence). CDR3 DNA sequence: TGTGCCTGGAGTCAGAACACAGATACGCAGTATTTT. Amino acids: CAWSQNTDTQYF.

This clone was seen a handful of times. The chain carries TRBV7-8 and TRBJ2-3; a possible D gene is TRBD2 (6 bases). CDR1 is SGHVS, CDR2 FQNEAQ, per germline. The V end lost 3 bases, the J end lost 5 bases, and 12 bases lay between the germline ends. This CDR3 is built from 14 residues. In nucleotides, the CDR3 is TGTGCCAGCAGCTTTTACCCAGCGGGAGATACGCAGTATTTT. Translation gives CASSFYPAGDTQYF.